This T cell receptor (beta chain) came from a study of CD8+CD57+ T cells in acquired aplastic anemia. Details on this clonotype: As yet, its antigen is unknown.

The study's findings and limits: In common between the patients and the controls were some 28 CD8+ CDR3 sequences.

All patients picked for sequencing had shown, by flow cytometry, an expansion of CD8+CD57+ cells. Trimming stripped 3 bases from V and 7 bases from J, with 10 bases between. Germline V gene data show CDR1 as SGHRS and CDR2 as YFSETQ. CDR3 length: 12 residues. Genomic DNA templated the TCR beta VDJ and CDR3 profiling. Using its own MiXCR run on the reads, TCRdb lists one record per CDR3 protein. The table includes 150,000 to 200,000 distinct CDR3 sequences, 48% detected once. The V and J genes are TRBV5-1 and TRBJ1-2, with D unclear. Sample: sorted CD4+, CD8+, or CD8+CD57+ T cells (not recorded which) from PBMCs. This clonotype was sampled from a human donor with aplastic anemia. CDR3 amino acids: CASSSLKSGYTF. The CDR3 bases are TGCGCCAGCAGCTCCTTAAAGTCTGGCTACACCTTC.